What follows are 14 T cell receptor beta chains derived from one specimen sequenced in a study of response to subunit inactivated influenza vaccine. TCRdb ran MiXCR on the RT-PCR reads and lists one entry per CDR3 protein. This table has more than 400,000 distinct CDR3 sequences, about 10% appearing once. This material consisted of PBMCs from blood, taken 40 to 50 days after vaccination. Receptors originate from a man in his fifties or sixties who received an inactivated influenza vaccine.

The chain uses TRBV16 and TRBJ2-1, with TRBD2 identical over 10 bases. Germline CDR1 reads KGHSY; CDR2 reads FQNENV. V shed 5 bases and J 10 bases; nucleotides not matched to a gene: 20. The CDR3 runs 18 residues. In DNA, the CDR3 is TGTGCCAGCAGCTCCAGGGGGACTAGCGCACAAACTGGGGGAGAGCAGTTCTTC. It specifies CASSSRGTSAQTGGEQFF.

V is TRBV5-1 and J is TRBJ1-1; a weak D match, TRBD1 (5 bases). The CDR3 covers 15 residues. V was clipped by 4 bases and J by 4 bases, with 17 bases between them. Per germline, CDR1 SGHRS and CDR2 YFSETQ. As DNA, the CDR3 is TGCGCCAGCAGCATGGGGACGAATCCCCTCACTGAAGCTTTCTTT. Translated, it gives CASSMGTNPLTEAFF. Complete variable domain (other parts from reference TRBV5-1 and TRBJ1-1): KAGVTQTPRYLIKTRGQQVTLSCSPISGHRSVSWYQQTPGQGLQFLFEYFSETQRNKGNFPGRFSGRQFSNSRSEMNVSTLELGDSALYLCASSMGTNPLTEAFFGQGTRLTVV.

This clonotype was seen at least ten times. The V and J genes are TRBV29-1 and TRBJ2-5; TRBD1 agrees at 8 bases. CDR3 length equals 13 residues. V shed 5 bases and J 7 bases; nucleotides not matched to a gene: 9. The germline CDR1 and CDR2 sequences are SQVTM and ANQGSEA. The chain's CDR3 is CSVYRTGWRTQYF. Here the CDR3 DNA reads TGCAGCGTTTATAGGACAGGGTGGCGGACCCAGTACTTC.

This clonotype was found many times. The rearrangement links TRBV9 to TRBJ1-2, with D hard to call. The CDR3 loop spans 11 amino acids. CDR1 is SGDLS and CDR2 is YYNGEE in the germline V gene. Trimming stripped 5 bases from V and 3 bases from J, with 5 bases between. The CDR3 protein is CASSRDYGYTF. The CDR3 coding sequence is TGTGCCAGCAGTCGTGACTATGGCTACACCTTC.

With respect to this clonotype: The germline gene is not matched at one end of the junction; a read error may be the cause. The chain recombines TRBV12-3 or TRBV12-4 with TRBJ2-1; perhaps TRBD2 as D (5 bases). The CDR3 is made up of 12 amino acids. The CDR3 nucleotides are TGTGCCAGCAGTTTAACTACCGGGGAGATTGGATTC. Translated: CASSLTTGEIGF.

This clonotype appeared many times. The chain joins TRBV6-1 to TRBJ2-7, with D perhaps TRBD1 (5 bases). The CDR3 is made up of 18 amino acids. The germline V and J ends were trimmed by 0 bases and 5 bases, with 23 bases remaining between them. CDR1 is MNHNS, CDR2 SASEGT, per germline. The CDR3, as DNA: TGTGCCAGCAGTGAAGCGCTTCCGTGGCAGGGATACTACGACGAGCAGTACTTC. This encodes CASSEALPWQGYYDEQYF.

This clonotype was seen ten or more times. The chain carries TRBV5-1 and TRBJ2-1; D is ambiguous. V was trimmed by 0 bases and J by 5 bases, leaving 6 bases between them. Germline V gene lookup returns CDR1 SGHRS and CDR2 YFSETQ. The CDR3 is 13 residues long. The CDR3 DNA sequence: TGCGCCAGCAGCTTGGCTGGAAACAATGAGCAGTTCTTC. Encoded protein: CASSLAGNNEQFF.

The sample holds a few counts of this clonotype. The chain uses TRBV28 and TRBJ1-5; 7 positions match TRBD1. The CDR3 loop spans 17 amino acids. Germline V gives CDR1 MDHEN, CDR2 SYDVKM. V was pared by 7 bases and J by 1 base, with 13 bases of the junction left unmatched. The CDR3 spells CASNDRDVEASNQPQHF. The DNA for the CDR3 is TGTGCCAGCAACGACAGGGATGTGGAGGCGAGCAATCAGCCCCAGCATTTT.

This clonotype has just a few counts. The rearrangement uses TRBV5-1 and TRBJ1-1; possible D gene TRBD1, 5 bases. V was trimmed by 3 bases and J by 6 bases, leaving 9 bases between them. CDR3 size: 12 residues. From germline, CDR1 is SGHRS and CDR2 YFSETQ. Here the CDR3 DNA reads TGCGCCAGCAGCTCCCAGGGACCTGAAGCTTTCTTT. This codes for CASSSQGPEAFF. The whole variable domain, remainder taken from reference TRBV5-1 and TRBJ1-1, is KAGVTQTPRYLIKTRGQQVTLSCSPISGHRSVSWYQQTPGQGLQFLFEYFSETQRNKGNFPGRFSGRQFSNSRSEMNVSTLELGDSALYLCASSSQGPEAFFGQGTRLTVV.

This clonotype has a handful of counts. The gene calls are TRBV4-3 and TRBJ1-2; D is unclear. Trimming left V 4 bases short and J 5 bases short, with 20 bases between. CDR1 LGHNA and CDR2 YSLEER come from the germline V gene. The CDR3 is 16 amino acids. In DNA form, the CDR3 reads TGCGCCAGCAGCCCCGGAGGCGGCGATGTAAGATATGGCTACACCTTC. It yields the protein CASSPGGGDVRYGYTF.

CDR3 sequence (DNA): TGTGCCAGCAGGGGGGGAGGAGGAGGCTACACCTTC. It yields the protein CASRGGGGGYTF. The V call is TRBV25-1, the J call TRBJ1-2, with D possibly matching TRBD1 (5 bases). Germline V gene data show CDR1 as MGHDK and CDR2 as SYGVNS. The CDR3 consists of 12 residues. V lost 6 bases and J 8 bases, leaving 13 bases between the germline ends.

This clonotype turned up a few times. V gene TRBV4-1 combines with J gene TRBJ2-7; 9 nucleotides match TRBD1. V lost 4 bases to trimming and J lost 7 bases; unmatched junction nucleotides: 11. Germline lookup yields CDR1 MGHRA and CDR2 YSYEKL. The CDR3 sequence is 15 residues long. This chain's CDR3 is CASSPRDRAELEQYF. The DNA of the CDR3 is TGCGCCAGCAGCCCTAGGGACAGGGCCGAACTGGAGCAGTACTTC.

Written as DNA, the CDR3 is TGTGCCATACAAACTCCCCTCGGGGCCACGAGAGGAGTCGCTTTCTTT. Translation: CAIQTPLGATRGVAFF. The chain joins TRBV10-3 to TRBJ1-1; possible D gene TRBD1, 5 bases. Germline V gene data show CDR1 as ENHRY and CDR2 as SYGVKD. The CDR3 covers 16 residues. Trimming took 9 bases from V and 11 from J, leaving 31 bases between them.

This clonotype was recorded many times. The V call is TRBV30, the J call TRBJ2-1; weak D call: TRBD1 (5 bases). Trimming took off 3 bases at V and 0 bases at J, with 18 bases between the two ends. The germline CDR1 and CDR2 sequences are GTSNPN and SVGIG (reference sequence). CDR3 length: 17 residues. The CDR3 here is CAWRSISGLSSYNEQFF. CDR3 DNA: TGTGCCTGGAGGTCTATTTCAGGGTTAAGCTCCTACAATGAGCAGTTCTTC.